A single T cell receptor beta chain is shown here with its context. These data originate in a study of blood T cell repertoires in COVID-19. For the study at large: COVID-19 samples, acute and convalescent, were from the United States, Italy and Spain.

V lost 3 bases to trimming and J lost 1 base; unmatched junction nucleotides: 11. Germline V CDR1 and CDR2: MGHRA, YSYEKL. This CDR3 is built from 17 residues. This table comes from immunoSEQ multiplex PCR, and its TCRdb copy is limited to in-frame clones, with some not included. The profile shows 110,000 or so clones, around 84% of them singletons. The rearrangement links TRBV4-1 to TRBJ2-7, with 8 bases aligning to TRBD1. Source material: peripheral blood. The clonotype was recovered from a man aged 40-49 years with acute or convalescent COVID-19. CDR3 residues: CASSHHTDRGKSYEQYF. In DNA form, the CDR3 reads TGCGCCAGCAGCCACCATACTGACAGGGGAAAATCCTACGAGCAGTACTTC.